The T cell receptor beta chain under discussion was sequenced for a study of regulatory T cells in long-lasting Graves disease. Germline loops: CDR1 SGHVS, CDR2 FQNEAQ. With 5 bases clipped from V and 7 bases from J, the junction kept 8 bases outside the gene matches. This CDR3 comprises 14 residues. Through Arm-PCR of CDR3 regions and iRepertoire HTBI primers, TCR beta libraries were built. TCRdb re-analysed the multiplex PCR reads in MiXCR, keeping a single row per CDR3 protein. The sample records about 540,000 distinct CDR3 sequences, roughly 12% being singletons. Time point denoted: newly diagnosed GD, antithyroid drugs for less than 3 months. After RNA was extracted from PBMCs, the TCR library was made from it. Overall study results and limits: Persistent Graves' cases showed lower TCR diversity than newly diagnosed cases.

A note on this clonotype: Its specificity is unknown.

The same data also went into a second study, on T cells in Graves' hyperthyroidism and ophthalmopathy. That paper states: The patients, who ranged from 18 to 65 in age, presented with newly diagnosed hyperthyroidism lasting under 2 months. Diagnosis relied on clinical symptoms, serum thyroxine and TRAb, thyroid ultrasound and orbital computed tomography. The primer set for the first-round RT-PCR of the TCR CDR3 was HTBI.

This chain uses TRBV7-8 with TRBJ2-1, with 7 positions matching TRBD2. This material consisted of peripheral blood mononuclear cells (PBMCs), taken at new diagnosis, from a patient treated with antithyroid drugs. The clonotype was recovered from a man younger than 40 with Graves disease. The DNA for the CDR3 is TGTGCCAGCAGCCGGCCCTCAGCGGGGAATGAGCAGTTCTTC. This codes for CASSRPSAGNEQFF.